These 4 T cell receptor beta chains originate from one sample sequenced in a study of spatial heterogeneity in lung cancer. Using its own MiXCR run on the 5' RACE reads, TCRdb lists one record per CDR3 protein. The sample lists some 12,000 distinct CDR3 sequences, roughly 6.2% occurring once. Time point described: sample taken at primary tumor resection. Whole RNA from tumor, nontumor lung or frozen PBMC was sequenced unsorted. The source was normal lung tissue next to the tumor, collected at surgery. The receptors derive from a male donor with early-stage non-small cell lung cancer.

This clonotype turned up a few times. Since the library was made to target alpha chains, this beta chain is a stray read and its abundance is not meaningful. The CDR3 reads CASSPGPYKNTDTQYF. CDR3 in DNA: TGTGCCAGCAGTCCCGGGCCCTACAAAAACACAGATACGCAGTATTTT. The V and J genes are TRBV3-1 and TRBJ2-3; no clear D. V lost 6 bases and J 2 bases, leaving 18 bases between the germline ends. This CDR3 spans 16 amino acids. Germline assignment: CDR1 LGHDT and CDR2 YNNKEL (reference sequence).

With regard to this clonotype: This beta chain is a stray read from a library made for alpha chains; its abundance is not meaningful. This rearrangement joins TRBV11-3 to TRBJ2-5; 10 bases are a match to TRBD1. The V segment lost 4 bases and the J segment 2 bases; nucleotides outside the gene matches: 13. The CDR3 covers 18 residues. Germline-derived CDR1 and CDR2 are SGHNT and YENEEA. CDR3 region: CASSYVGRWDRGQETQYF. Written as DNA, the CDR3 is TGTGCCAGCAGCTACGTAGGGAGATGGGACAGGGGACAAGAGACCCAGTACTTC.

This clonotype appeared many times. As an off-target read in a library built for alpha chains, this beta chain has a frequency of little significance. This chain connects TRBV18 to TRBJ1-5, with 7 bases that match TRBD1. With V trimmed by 8 bases and J by 4 bases, 5 bases remained unmatched. The CDR3 is 13 residues long. CDR1 is KGHSH, CDR2 LQKENI, per germline. The CDR3 sequence: CASTGDPNQPQHF. For the CDR3, the DNA is TGTGCCAGCACAGGGGACCCGAATCAGCCCCAGCATTTT. The full variable domain, with the rest looked up from reference TRBV18 and TRBJ1-5, is NAGVMQNPRHLVRRRGQEARLRCSPMKGHSHVYWYRQLPEEGLKFMVYLQKENIIDESGMPKERFSAEFPKEGPSILRIQQVVRGDSAAYFCASTGDPNQPQHFGDGTRLSIL.

This clonotype occurred many times. This beta chain is an off-target read within a library intended for alpha chains, so its frequency means little. The chain recombines TRBV10-2 with TRBJ1-2; tentatively, D is TRBD1 (5 bases). This CDR3 has 13 amino acids. Germline loops: CDR1 WSHSY, CDR2 SAAADI. The V end lost 2 bases, the J end lost 4 bases, and 8 bases lay between the germline ends. CDR3 nucleotide sequence: TGCGCCAGCAGTGAGAGGGGAACCTATGGCTACACCTTC. This codes for CASSERGTYGYTF.